One sample yielded the 17 T cell receptor beta chains listed below, sequenced in a study of a mutant IDH1 vaccine in newly diagnosed glioma. Stated time point: week 23, last vaccination. Vaccination used 300 ug of mutant IDH1 20-mer peptide per dose, with topical imiquimod. These TCRs are of unknown antigen specificity. Sequencing used immunoSEQ multiplex PCR; TCRdb keeps in-frame clones, though not all of them. The data show tens of thousands of clones, approximately 85% seen once. The sequencing here drew on PBMCs, taken from a glioma patient whose treatment included an IDH1 peptide vaccine. These receptors were obtained from a man aged 30-40 years with glioma. Some clones in this sample may be carry-over from other donors' samples.

The chain joins TRBV13 to TRBJ2-5; D gene unclear. This CDR3 comprises 14 residues. CDR1 is PRHDT and CDR2 is FYEKMQ in the germline V gene (reference sequence). V shed 1 base and J shed 5 bases, with 11 bases lying between them. CDR3 in amino acids: CASSLEAATETQYF. CDR3 DNA: TGTGCCAGCAGCTTAGAGGCAGCGACGGAGACCCAGTACTTC. Full variable domain (remainder filled in from reference TRBV13 and TRBJ2-5): AAGVIQSPRHLIKEKRETATLKCYPIPRHDTVYWYQQGPGQDPQFLISFYEKMQSDKGSIPDRFSAQQFSDYHSELNMSSLELGDSALYFCASSLEAATETQYFGPGTRLLVL.

As DNA, the CDR3 is TGTGCCAGCAGCTCCAGGGTACAAGAGACCCAGTACTTC. Protein product: CASSSRVQETQYF. The chain joins TRBV11-2 to TRBJ2-5; weak D call: TRBD1 (5 bases). The CDR3 length is 13 residues. Trimming removed 4 bases at V and 2 bases at J, with 8 bases between. Germline CDR1 and CDR2: SGHAT and FQNNGV.

The chain combines TRBV10-3 with TRBJ2-2; 12 bases match TRBD2. CDR3 length equals 16 residues. CDR1 and CDR2 from the germline V gene are ENHRY and SYGVKD. Unmatched junction bases numbered 7, after V lost 9 bases and J lost 2 bases. CDR3 in DNA: TGTGCCATGAAGACTAGCGGGAGAGCCAACACCGGGGAGCTGTTTTTT. Protein product: CAMKTSGRANTGELFF.

This clone was recorded only once. The rearrangement joins TRBV28 to TRBJ2-7, with 7 bases identical to TRBD1. CDR3 length: 15 amino acids. The J segment lost 0 bases and the V segment lost 6 bases, leaving 8 bases of the junction unmatched. Germline V gene sequence: CDR1 MDHEN, CDR2 SYDVKM. The CDR3 region is CASRVTGQPSYEQYF. In nucleotides, the CDR3 is TGTGCCAGCAGAGTAACGGGACAGCCCTCCTACGAGCAGTACTTC.

V gene TRBV7-2 combines with J gene TRBJ2-7; no reliable D call. This CDR3 region has 14 residues. Germline V gene lookup returns CDR1 SGHTA and CDR2 FQGNSA. Deletions cut 4 bases from V and 0 bases from J, with 10 bases between. The CDR3 loop reads CASSSRISSYEQYF. In nucleotides, the CDR3 is TGTGCCAGCAGCTCAAGAATTAGCTCCTACGAGCAGTACTTC.

This rearrangement joins TRBV7-3 to TRBJ2-3; perhaps D is TRBD1 or TRBD2 (5 bases each). This CDR3 has 14 residues. The germline V gene encodes CDR1 SGHTA and CDR2 FQGTGA. Between the trimmed V and J ends, which lost 3 bases and 3 bases, there was a span of 10 bases. The chain's CDR3 is CASSFGAATDTQYF. The CDR3 nucleotides are TGTGCCAGCAGCTTCGGGGCAGCGACAGATACGCAGTATTTT. Based on the CDR3 plus reference TRBV7-3 and TRBJ2-3, the full variable domain is GAGVSQTPSNKVTEKGKYVELRCDPISGHTALYWYRQSLGQGPEFLIYFQGTGAADDSGLPNDRFFAVRPEGSVSTLKIQRTERGDSAVYLCASSFGAATDTQYFGPGTRLTVL.

This clone has a handful of counts. V is TRBV7-2 and J is TRBJ1-1; D ambiguous. CDR3 size: 13 residues. CDR1 and CDR2 from the germline V gene are SGHTA and FQGNSA. Deletions cut 4 bases from V and 6 bases from J, with 12 bases between. The CDR3: CASSSPQVAEAFF. The CDR3 coding sequence is TGTGCCAGCAGCTCACCCCAGGTGGCTGAAGCTTTCTTT.

There are a few counts of this clone. Other DNA sequences in the same sample also yield this CDR3. The chain joins TRBV9 to TRBJ1-1; no definite D call. The CDR3 is 13 amino acids. V shed 4 bases and J shed 1 base, with 8 bases lying between them. Per germline, CDR1 SGDLS and CDR2 YYNGEE. The chain's CDR3 is CASSTRQNTEAFF. Written as DNA, the CDR3 is TGTGCCAGCAGCACAAGACAGAACACTGAAGCTTTCTTT. The full variable domain, in which reference TRBV9 and TRBJ1-1 provide the parts outside the CDR3, is DSGVTQTPKHLITATGQRVTLRCSPRSGDLSVYWYQQSLDQGLQFLIQYYNGEERAKGNILERFSAQQFPDLHSELNLSSLELGDSALYFCASSTRQNTEAFFGQGTRLTVV.

The chain carries TRBV19 and TRBJ1-1; TRBD1 agrees at 8 bases. The germline V gene has CDR1 LNHDA and CDR2 SQIVND (reference sequence). The CDR3 sequence is 15 residues long. V gave up 4 bases and J gave up 0 bases; unmatched junction bases: 4. CDR3 residues: CASSTRGQLNTEAFF. DNA for the CDR3: TGTGCCAGTAGTACCAGGGGGCAACTGAACACTGAAGCTTTCTTT.

The CDR3 coding sequence is TGTGCCAGCAGCATCGGACAGGGAGGCGAGCAGTACTTC. Its protein is CASSIGQGGEQYF. J is TRBJ2-7 and V is TRBV5-4; 8 nucleotides line up with TRBD1. This CDR3 has 13 residues. Trimming took 4 bases from V and 6 from J; bases not matched to a gene: 6. Germline assignment: CDR1 SGHNT and CDR2 YYREEE (reference sequence).

The chain couples TRBV2 to TRBJ1-2, with D possibly TRBD1 on 5 matching bases. V lost 1 base and J 4 bases, leaving 7 bases between the germline ends. There are 13 residues in the CDR3. From germline, CDR1 is SNHLY and CDR2 FYNNEI. CDR3 protein: CASSEGDRYGYTF. In DNA, the CDR3 is TGTGCCAGCAGTGAAGGGGACCGCTATGGCTACACCTTC.

This sequence joins TRBV5-5 and TRBJ2-7; no clear D gene. The CDR3 extends over 13 amino acids. V was cut by 2 bases and J by 6 bases, with 12 bases left in between. CDR1 is SGHKS and CDR2 is YYEKEE in the germline V gene (reference sequence). The CDR3 region is CASSLGEFREQYF. The CDR3 nucleotides are TGTGCCAGCAGCTTAGGCGAATTTCGCGAGCAGTACTTC.

The chain is built from TRBV11-1 and TRBJ2-3; no clear D. Trimming took off 6 bases at V and 5 bases at J, with 9 bases between the two ends. Per germline, CDR1 SGHAT and CDR2 FQDESV (reference sequence). The CDR3 extends over 12 amino acids. The CDR3 bases are TGTGCCAGCAGTTACAACGGAGATACGCAGTATTTT. It translates to CASSYNGDTQYF.

The genes are TRBV5-6 and TRBJ1-1; TRBD1 aligns across 7 bases. CDR3 length: 19 amino acids. Per germline, CDR1 SGHDT and CDR2 YYEEEE. The V gene end was trimmed by 1 base and the J gene end by 2 bases; junction bases not matched to a gene: 17. The CDR3 is CASSLRRIRGGRDNTEAFF. CDR3 sequence (DNA): TGTGCCAGCAGCTTGCGGCGGATCAGGGGGGGAAGGGATAACACTGAAGCTTTCTTT.

This chain connects TRBV7-8 to TRBJ1-1, with TRBD1 as a possible D gene (5 bases). Deletions cut 5 bases from V and 1 base from J, with 14 bases between. CDR3 size: 15 residues. CDR1 is SGHVS, CDR2 FQNEAQ, per germline. In DNA form, the CDR3 reads TGTGCCAGCAGCCTTGCGGGGGGTCGGAACACTGAAGCTTTCTTT. It codes for CASSLAGGRNTEAFF.

The rearrangement uses TRBV4-2 and TRBJ2-3; D possibly matches TRBD1 or TRBD2 (6 bases each). The CDR3 sequence is 16 residues long. V lost 10 bases and J lost 1, with 21 bases in between. Per the germline V gene, CDR1 is LGHNA and CDR2 is YNFKEQ. Written as DNA, the CDR3 is TGTGCCACCACATTAAGTCAAGGGGGGCGCACAGATACGCAGTATTTT. Protein product: CATTLSQGGRTDTQYF.

This rearrangement joins TRBV5-4 to TRBJ2-3; unclear D gene. CDR3 length equals 16 residues. From germline, CDR1 is SGHNT and CDR2 YYREEE (reference sequence). V lost 0 bases to trimming and J lost 1 base, with 12 bases between them. The chain's CDR3 is CASSLALSRRTDTQYF. The CDR3 DNA reads TGTGCCAGCAGCTTGGCACTCAGCCGTCGCACAGATACGCAGTATTTT.